This paragraph reports one T cell receptor (beta chain). This sample stems from a study of blood T cell repertoires in COVID-19. Here immunoSEQ multiplex PCR was the method, and the copy in TCRdb shows in-frame clones only, minus some. The table records roughly 84,000 clones, over 70% of them present only once. The CDR3 loop spans 21 amino acids. The junction had 23 bases not matched to a gene; V was cut back by 6 bases and J by 5 bases. Per the germline V gene, CDR1 is SNHLY and CDR2 is FYNNEI. This chain joins TRBV2 and TRBJ2-5; 14 bases line up with TRBD2. The receptor comes from a woman aged 50 to 60 with acute or convalescent COVID-19. The sequenced material came from peripheral blood. CDR3 sequence: CASSAPKGTSGGGRFDETQYF. For the CDR3, the DNA is TGTGCCAGCAGCGCTCCAAAAGGGACTAGCGGGGGAGGCCGGTTTGATGAGACCCAGTACTTC.